Presented here are 30 T cell receptor beta chains from one specimen sequenced in a study of cytomegalovirus exposure and HLA in healthy donors. Only in-frame clones appear in the TCRdb table, and some are missing; sequencing was by immunoSEQ multiplex PCR. This table has some 98,000 clones, around nine tenths appearing once. What was sequenced was PBMCs. All receptors derive from a woman in her twenties or thirties in good health and CMV-seronegative.

This clone was seen a single time. Here the CDR3 reads CASSYSREQPQHF. The CDR3 DNA is TGTGCCAGCAGTTACTCCCGGGAGCAGCCCCAGCATTTT. J is TRBJ1-5 and V is TRBV6-5; the D is unclear. The CDR3 is 13 amino acids. V was shortened by 0 bases and J by 7 bases, with 7 bases between the two germline ends. Germline V lookup: CDR1 MNHEY, CDR2 SVGAGI.

The chain recombines TRBV18 with TRBJ1-5; 11 positions match TRBD1. The germline CDR1 and CDR2 sequences are KGHSH and LQKENI. This CDR3 is 16 amino acids long. V shed 6 bases and J 4 bases; nucleotides not matched to a gene: 8. CDR3 coding DNA: TGTGCCAGCTCGTTGGACAGGGGGCTGAGTAATCAGCCCCAGCATTTT. It translates to CASSLDRGLSNQPQHF.

V and J are TRBV4-3 and TRBJ2-6; TRBD1 might be the D (5 bases). The germline gives CDR1 LGHNA, CDR2 YSLEER. The germline V and J ends were trimmed by 0 bases and 2 bases, with 17 bases remaining between them. The CDR3 is 19 residues long. CDR3 in amino acids: CASSQDMWGSRAGANVLTF. As DNA, the CDR3 is TGCGCCAGCAGCCAAGATATGTGGGGATCCAGGGCTGGGGCCAACGTCCTGACTTTC.

The chain recombines TRBV2 with TRBJ2-7; D might be TRBD1 (5 bases). CDR3 length: 12 residues. Germline V gives CDR1 SNHLY, CDR2 FYNNEI. Trimming took 4 bases from V and 3 from J, leaving 7 bases between them. This CDR3 is CASSGQFYEQYF. CDR3 coding DNA: TGTGCCAGCAGTGGACAGTTCTACGAGCAGTACTTC.

V and J are TRBV5-1 and TRBJ2-2, with 8 positions matching TRBD2. This CDR3 has 16 amino acids. Germline lookup yields CDR1 SGHRS and CDR2 YFSETQ. Trimming took 4 bases from V and 6 from J; bases not matched to a gene: 11. The CDR3 loop reads CASSIGGARASGELFF. CDR3 in DNA: TGCGCCAGCAGCATCGGGGGGGCGCGAGCGTCCGGGGAGCTGTTTTTT.

In this sample, this clone turned up a few times. The V call is TRBV19, the J call TRBJ2-7, with TRBD1 identical over 7 bases. Germline CDR1 and CDR2: LNHDA and SQIVND (reference sequence). J was trimmed by 2 bases and V by 9 bases; bases with no gene match: 4. The CDR3 contains 12 residues. CDR3 DNA: TGTGCCAGCAGACAGGGAACCTACGAGCAGTACTTC. Residues: CASRQGTYEQYF.

The chain combines TRBV19 with TRBJ2-1; no clear D gene. This CDR3 has 13 amino acids. Germline assignment: CDR1 LNHDA and CDR2 SQIVND (reference sequence). V shed 11 bases and J shed 0 bases, with 11 bases lying between them. The CDR3 here is CASSLSSYNEQFF. The CDR3 nucleotides read TGTGCCTCTTCGCTTAGCTCCTACAATGAGCAGTTCTTC.

The chain carries TRBV29-1 and TRBJ2-1, with 7 bases that match TRBD2. V lost 4 bases and J lost 3; bases outside the gene matches: 6. Germline V gene data show CDR1 as SQVTM and CDR2 as ANQGSEA. The CDR3 is 14 amino acids. The CDR3 DNA reads as TGCAGCGTTGGGAGCGGGGCGTACTACAATGAGCAGTTCTTC. Translation: CSVGSGAYYNEQFF.

The genes are TRBV5-4 and TRBJ2-7, with 9 bases aligning to TRBD1. This CDR3 contains 15 residues. Trimming took 0 bases from V and 2 from J; bases not matched to a gene: 3. The germline CDR1 and CDR2 sequences are SGHNT and YYREEE (reference sequence). CDR3 residues: CASSLAGDRAYEQYF. CDR3 in DNA: TGTGCCAGCAGCTTGGCCGGGGACAGGGCCTACGAGCAGTACTTC. Combining the CDR3 with reference TRBV5-4 and TRBJ2-7 gives the whole variable domain ETGVTQSPTHLIKTRGQQVTLRCSSQSGHNTVSWYQQALGQGPQFIFQYYREEENGRGNFPPRFSGLQFPNYSSELNVNALELDDSALYLCASSLAGDRAYEQYFGPGTRLTVT.

The table lists this clone with a few counts. J is TRBJ2-1 and V is TRBV7-6, with TRBD2 identical over 11 bases. Unmatched junction bases numbered 5, after V lost 3 bases and J lost 7 bases. The germline V gene has CDR1 SGHVS and CDR2 FNYEAQ. This CDR3 contains 15 residues. This chain's CDR3 is CASSFSGGAQNEQFF. CDR3 DNA sequence: TGTGCCAGCAGCTTTAGCGGGGGGGCTCAAAATGAGCAGTTCTTC.

The chain has TRBV6-1 and TRBJ2-2; a weak D match, TRBD1 (5 bases). Germline CDR1 is MNHNS and CDR2 is SASEGT. Trimming pared 4 bases from V and 6 bases from J, leaving 15 bases between. The CDR3 has 15 residues. DNA for the CDR3: TGTGCCAGCAGTGTGGCAGGGCTGGTGTCCGGGGAGCTGTTTTTT. Encoded protein: CASSVAGLVSGELFF.

The gene calls are TRBV9 and TRBJ1-2, with TRBD1 as a possible D gene (6 bases). The CDR3 runs 20 residues. Trimming shortened V by 0 bases and J by 5 bases, and 29 bases separated the two germline ends. Germline values: CDR1 SGDLS, CDR2 YYNGEE. CDR3 coding DNA: TGTGCCAGCAGCGTAGCTAGAGGGTCGGCCGGAGGAACAGGGATTTATGGCTACACCTTC. It specifies CASSVARGSAGGTGIYGYTF.

V is TRBV6-5 and J is TRBJ2-2; D remains unclear. The V gene lost 10 bases and the J gene lost 3 bases, with 18 bases spanning the gap. The length of the CDR3 is 15 residues. Per germline, CDR1 MNHEY and CDR2 SVGAGI. CDR3 sequence reads: CATALWAPDTGELFF. DNA for the CDR3: TGTGCCACGGCGCTGTGGGCGCCGGACACCGGGGAGCTGTTTTTT.

The CDR3 region has the DNA TGCGCCAGCAGCCTCCGGGCAGGGGTCACCGGGGAGCTGTTTTTT. It encodes CASSLRAGVTGELFF. The V call is TRBV5-1, the J call TRBJ2-2; D is perhaps TRBD1 (6 bases). The CDR3 has 15 amino acids. CDR1 is SGHRS, CDR2 YFSETQ, per germline. The V gene lost 4 bases and the J gene lost 4 bases, with 14 bases spanning the gap. Supplemented by reference TRBV5-1 and TRBJ2-2, the full variable domain reads KAGVTQTPRYLIKTRGQQVTLSCSPISGHRSVSWYQQTPGQGLQFLFEYFSETQRNKGNFPGRFSGRQFSNSRSEMNVSTLELGDSALYLCASSLRAGVTGELFFGEGSRLTVL.

A remark on this clone: Other DNA sequences in the sample encode the same CDR3. The gene calls are TRBV5-1 and TRBJ2-3; D gene uncertain. This CDR3 region has 11 residues. CDR1 is SGHRS, CDR2 YFSETQ, per germline. The V end was cut by 1 base, the J end by 5 bases, with 2 bases between. CDR3 sequence reads: CASSLLDTQYF. CDR3 in DNA: TGCGCCAGCAGCTTGCTAGATACGCAGTATTTT.

The rearrangement links TRBV9 to TRBJ2-3; D remains ambiguous. Germline V CDR1 and CDR2: SGDLS, YYNGEE. V lost 3 bases and J 4 bases, leaving 9 bases between the germline ends. The CDR3 covers 13 residues. The CDR3: CASSAVFSDTQYF. The CDR3 DNA follows: TGTGCCAGCAGCGCAGTATTTTCAGATACGCAGTATTTT.

In the case of this clone: Other DNA sequences from this sample encode an identical CDR3 as well. V gene TRBV20-1 combines with J gene TRBJ2-7; D unclear. The V and J ends lost 3 bases and 5 bases respectively, with 5 bases between them. Germline V lookup: CDR1 DFQATT, CDR2 SNEGSKA (reference sequence). This CDR3 has 10 amino acids. The CDR3 coding sequence is TGCAGTGCTAGGAGGAACGAGCAGTACTTC. Its protein is CSARRNEQYF.

The chain links TRBV12-5 to TRBJ2-5; 7 bases map to TRBD1. CDR1 and CDR2 (germline): LGHNT, FRNRAP. J lost 3 bases, V lost 8 bases, and 3 bases had no gene match. There are 12 residues in the CDR3. The CDR3 sequence: CASTTGKETQYF. The CDR3, as DNA: TGTGCTAGTACGACAGGGAAAGAGACCCAGTACTTC.

V and J are TRBV5-1 and TRBJ1-1, with 9 bases fitting TRBD1. Germline loops: CDR1 SGHRS, CDR2 YFSETQ. The CDR3 covers 12 residues. The V and J ends lost 4 bases and 8 bases, in that order; junction bases with no gene match: 3. In DNA, the CDR3 is TGCGCCAGCAGCAGGACAGGGGAGGAAGCTTTCTTT. This codes for CASSRTGEEAFF.

The chain links TRBV18 to TRBJ2-7; D may be TRBD1 (6 bases). This CDR3 region has 17 residues. Per the germline V gene, CDR1 is KGHSH and CDR2 is LQKENI. Trimming left V 3 bases short and J 1 base short, with 19 bases between. DNA of the CDR3: TGTGCCAGCTCACCGATTAAAGGGACATGGAAGTCCTACGAGCAGTACTTC. Translating gives CASSPIKGTWKSYEQYF.

The genes are TRBV5-1 and TRBJ1-1, with TRBD1 matching 7 bases. V lost 2 bases, J lost 2 bases, and 6 bases stayed unmatched. The CDR3 totals 15 residues. Germline values: CDR1 SGHRS, CDR2 YFSETQ. CDR3 nucleotides: TGCGCCAGCAGCTTTTCGGGACAGATCAACACTGAAGCTTTCTTT. It yields the protein CASSFSGQINTEAFF.

J is TRBJ2-1 and V is TRBV5-1; D possibly corresponds to TRBD1 (6 bases). Trimming removed 0 bases from V and 6 bases from J, with 10 bases in between. The CDR3 runs 14 residues. Per the germline V gene, CDR1 is SGHRS and CDR2 is YFSETQ. The CDR3 loop is CASSLGGPLNEQFF. For the CDR3, the DNA is TGCGCCAGCAGCTTGGGGGGGCCCCTCAATGAGCAGTTCTTC.

The rearrangement links TRBV7-9 to TRBJ2-1; 10 bases match TRBD2. Trimming at V came to 3 bases and at J to 3 bases, leaving 5 bases not matched to a gene. Germline V CDR1 and CDR2: SEHNR, FQNEAQ (reference sequence). The CDR3 has 16 residues. The chain's CDR3 is CASSFGLAGDYNEQFF. The CDR3 coding sequence is TGTGCCAGCAGCTTTGGTCTAGCGGGGGACTACAATGAGCAGTTCTTC. Based on the CDR3 plus reference TRBV7-9 and TRBJ2-1, the full variable domain is DTGVSQNPRHKITKRGQNVTFRCDPISEHNRLYWYRQTLGQGPEFLTYFQNEAQLEKSRLLSDRFSAERPKGSFSTLEIQRTEQGDSAMYLCASSFGLAGDYNEQFFGPGTRLTVL.

This chain uses TRBV5-4 with TRBJ2-1; 9 bases map to TRBD2. Per the germline V gene, CDR1 is SGHNT and CDR2 is YYREEE (reference sequence). The CDR3 length is 16 residues. V was pared by 5 bases and J by 4 bases, with 10 bases of the junction left unmatched. This CDR3 reads CASSSATSGRYNEQFF. The CDR3 region has the DNA TGTGCCAGCAGTTCCGCGACTAGCGGAAGGTACAATGAGCAGTTCTTC.

The chain employs TRBV4-2 and TRBJ2-5; 9 nucleotides line up with TRBD2. The CDR3 covers 13 residues. V was clipped by 4 bases and J by 7 bases; unmatched bases: 4. Per germline, CDR1 LGHNA and CDR2 YNFKEQ. The CDR3 reads CASSPSSGATQYF. Here the CDR3 DNA reads TGTGCCAGCAGCCCATCTAGCGGGGCGACCCAGTACTTC.

The chain combines TRBV18 with TRBJ2-7, with D perhaps TRBD1 (6 bases). The CDR3 is made up of 13 amino acids. Germline V lookup: CDR1 KGHSH, CDR2 LQKENI. Trimming removed 3 bases at V and 1 base at J, with 7 bases between. DNA of the CDR3: TGTGCCAGCTCACCCGACAGGTCCTACGAGCAGTACTTC. This gives the protein CASSPDRSYEQYF.

The genes are TRBV11-2 and TRBJ1-4; D call uncertain. Germline V gene sequence: CDR1 SGHAT, CDR2 FQNNGV. Trimming removed 2 bases at V and 11 bases at J, with 9 bases between. The CDR3 is 12 residues long. CDR3 coding DNA: TGTGCCAGCAGCTTAAAACAGATGAAACTGTTTTTT. This encodes CASSLKQMKLFF.

The chain couples TRBV7-2 to TRBJ2-3, with 8 bases fitting TRBD2. There are 15 residues in the CDR3. Trimming at V came to 6 bases and at J to 4 bases, leaving 9 bases not matched to a gene. From germline, CDR1 is SGHTA and CDR2 FQGNSA. CDR3 bases: TGTGCCAGCAGTTCCAGCGGGAGAGCCTCAGATACGCAGTATTTT. It specifies CASSSSGRASDTQYF.

J is TRBJ1-1 and V is TRBV7-9; 7 bases match TRBD1. CDR1 is SEHNR, CDR2 FQNEAQ, per germline (reference sequence). Losses at the gene ends were 5 bases for V and 2 bases for J; bases not matched to a gene: 5. The CDR3 contains 14 residues. CDR3 DNA: TGTGCCAGCAGCCACAGGGGAAGAAACACTGAAGCTTTCTTT. The encoded protein is CASSHRGRNTEAFF.

The CDR3 here is CASSTPTGVDTEAFF. CDR3 DNA sequence: TGTGCCAGCTCAACCCCGACAGGGGTTGACACTGAAGCTTTCTTT. The V call is TRBV18, the J call TRBJ1-1; 8 positions match TRBD1. The CDR3 consists of 15 residues. CDR1 and CDR2 (germline): KGHSH, LQKENI. Losses at the gene ends were 5 bases for V and 3 bases for J; bases not matched to a gene: 8.